This TCR beta chain derives from a study of blood T cells in healthy people across ages. Together with a sample-barcoded 5' primer, a J-beta primer mix was included in a second PCR lasting about 7 to 11 cycles. TCRdb independently ran MiXCR on the 5' RACE reads; one entry per CDR3 protein. The sample holds roughly 1.5 million distinct CDR3 sequences, roughly 43% seen once. Donors gave approximately 9.9 milliliters of peripheral blood apiece. Extraction yielded at least 5 micrograms of total RNA per sample. Study observations and caveats: Unsorted PBMCs blocked a conclusive comparison of naive and antigen-experienced cells. Long-lived and aged donors differed, with more naive CD4+ cells and higher diversity in the long-lived.

About this clonotype itself: Its antigen is currently unknown.

The CDR3 has 13 residues. Germline CDR1 reads SQVTM; CDR2 reads ANQGSEA. This rearrangement joins TRBV29-1 to TRBJ2-4; D may be TRBD1 (6 bases). The assigned J gene may be wrong: the sequence end matches TRBJ2-7 better. The sequence was obtained from a woman aged 18-29 years in good health. Input material: blood. CDR3 DNA: TGCAGCGTTGGACAGGCTACAGGTTACGAGCAGTACTTC. The encoded protein is CSVGQATGYEQYF.